The 12 T cell receptor beta chains presented below share a single source sample, sequenced in a study of response to subunit inactivated influenza vaccine. TCRdb ran MiXCR on the RT-PCR reads and lists one entry per CDR3 protein. Of under 800,000 distinct CDR3 sequences in the sample, around 14% are singletons; the top ten hold less than 9%. Sequences were derived from PBMCs from blood, sampled around two weeks before vaccination. These receptors came from a man between 50 and 59 years old who received an inactivated influenza vaccine.

V and J are TRBV20-1 and TRBJ2-7; tentatively, D is TRBD1 (6 bases). The germline V gene has CDR1 DFQATT and CDR2 SNEGSKA (reference sequence). This CDR3 spans 12 amino acids. Trimming left V 2 bases short and J 3 bases short, with 8 bases between. CDR3 residues: CSARTGFYEQYF. The CDR3, as DNA: TGCAGTGCTAGAACAGGGTTCTACGAGCAGTACTTC.

V usage is TRBV7-9 and J usage is TRBJ1-2; D not resolved. Trimming took 2 bases from V and 0 from J, leaving 7 bases between them. CDR1 is SEHNR and CDR2 is FQNEAQ in the germline V gene (reference sequence). This CDR3 contains 14 residues. The CDR3 is CASSLTEANYGYTF. The CDR3 DNA is TGTGCCAGCAGCTTAACGGAAGCTAACTATGGCTACACCTTC.

The table lists this clonotype with many counts. The chain has TRBV4-1 and TRBJ2-1, with 9 bases fitting TRBD2. V was pared by 3 bases and J by 4 bases, with 7 bases of the junction left unmatched. Germline V CDR1 and CDR2: MGHRA, YSYEKL. This CDR3 region has 16 residues. The chain's CDR3 is CASSQDSGGAYNEQFF. Here the CDR3 DNA reads TGCGCCAGCAGCCAGGATAGCGGGGGAGCTTACAATGAGCAGTTCTTC.

V is TRBV5-1 and J is TRBJ2-5; 7 nucleotides align to TRBD2. Germline V gene sequence: CDR1 SGHRS, CDR2 YFSETQ. The CDR3 has 17 residues. V dropped 0 bases and J dropped 0; count of bases not matched to a gene: 8. The CDR3 coding sequence is TGCGCCAGCAGCTTGGCCCCGATTAGCGGGTACCAAGAGACCCAGTACTTC. It specifies CASSLAPISGYQETQYF. The whole variable domain, remainder taken from reference TRBV5-1 and TRBJ2-5, is KAGVTQTPRYLIKTRGQQVTLSCSPISGHRSVSWYQQTPGQGLQFLFEYFSETQRNKGNFPGRFSGRQFSNSRSEMNVSTLELGDSALYLCASSLAPISGYQETQYFGPGTRLLVL.

This clonotype has only a few counts. The chain has TRBV21-1 and TRBJ2-2; the D segment call TRBD2 is taken from the table without a DNA check. TRBV21-1 is shown as a pseudogene. The CDR3 is 16 amino acids. CDR3 region: CASSKRTSGYTGELFF. CDR3 DNA: TGTGCCAGCAGCAAGAGGACTAGCGGATACACCGGGGAGCTGTTTTTT.

V is TRBV20-1 and J is TRBJ2-1; D might be TRBD1 or TRBD2, each matching 5 bases. The CDR3 contains 12 residues. Trimming shortened V by 6 bases and J by 4 bases, and 10 bases separated the two germline ends. Germline V gene lookup returns CDR1 DFQATT and CDR2 SNEGSKA (reference sequence). The CDR3 sequence is CSARGEYNEQFF. In DNA, the CDR3 is TGCAGTGCGCGAGGGGAATACAATGAGCAGTTCTTC.

This clonotype appeared a few times. The CDR3 DNA is TGTGCCACCAGCGGGGATGTAGGCGTAGAGACCCAGTACTTC. Its translation: CATSGDVGVETQYF. The chain is built from TRBV15 and TRBJ2-5; the D is unclear. The germline V and J ends were trimmed by 5 bases and 4 bases, with 14 bases remaining between them. The CDR3 sequence is 14 residues long. Germline V gene sequence: CDR1 LNHNV, CDR2 YYDKDF (reference sequence).

The sample holds a few counts of this clonotype. The chain combines TRBV10-3 with TRBJ2-2, with D unclear. This CDR3 region has 12 residues. Germline-derived CDR1 and CDR2 are ENHRY and SYGVKD. V lost 4 bases and J 6 bases, leaving 6 bases between the germline ends. In DNA, the CDR3 is TGTGCCATCAGTGTTGGTTCCGGGGAGCTGTTTTTT. This gives the protein CAISVGSGELFF.

The chain carries TRBV7-2 and TRBJ2-3; 12 nucleotides agree with TRBD1. Germline CDR1 reads SGHTA; CDR2 reads FQGNSA. This CDR3 contains 17 residues. Trimming took 0 bases from V and 6 from J; bases not matched to a gene: 7. CDR3 sequence: CASSLASGTGGADTQYF. The CDR3 DNA reads TGTGCCAGCAGCTTAGCATCCGGGACAGGGGGCGCGGATACGCAGTATTTT.

This chain joins TRBV25-1 and TRBJ2-7; tentative D call: TRBD2 (7 bases). V was pared by 6 bases and J by 6 bases, with 18 bases between. The CDR3 is made up of 14 amino acids. Germline V gives CDR1 MGHDK, CDR2 SYGVNS. The CDR3 loop is CASSLTGGLGEQYF. CDR3 coding DNA: TGTGCCAGCAGCTTGACCGGGGGGCTCGGCGAGCAGTACTTC.

The chain is built from TRBV6-5 and TRBJ2-2, with D maybe TRBD1 (6 bases). V lost 2 bases, J lost 7 bases, and 23 bases lay in between. Germline assignment: CDR1 MNHEY and CDR2 SVGAGI. This CDR3 is built from 18 residues. The CDR3: CASSYGRTGWRRIGELFF. The CDR3 nucleotides are TGTGCCAGCAGTTACGGGCGTACAGGGTGGAGGAGGATCGGGGAGCTGTTTTTT.

The chain uses TRBV7-9 and TRBJ1-1; the D is unclear. The germline gives CDR1 SEHNR, CDR2 FQNEAQ (reference sequence). The CDR3 sequence is 12 residues long. V gave up 2 bases and J gave up 6 bases, with 7 bases separating them. DNA for the CDR3: TGTGCCAGCAGCTTACCGGCGGCTGAAGCTTTCTTT. Translation gives CASSLPAAEAFF.